The 10 T cell receptor beta chains below come from one sample, sequenced in a study of post-analysis software for immune sequencing data. Study outcomes and limitations: Relative to controls, patients had 4 or 5 TRBV segments at higher frequency, with TRBV5-6, TRBV5-1 and TRBV20-1 among these.

Their recognized antigens are unknown. Incorporated into the TCR beta cDNA libraries were unique molecular identifiers, which served to reduce PCR and sequencing biases. TCRdb reanalysed the PCR reads using MiXCR and keeps one entry per CDR3 protein. The table records around 180,000 distinct CDR3 sequences, 30% of them present only once. Source material: blood. The origin of the receptors is a girl aged 10 to 17 with multiple sclerosis.

This clonotype was detected only a few times. This CDR3 reads CSAIPGSWDDTEAFF. CDR3 DNA sequence: TGCAGTGCCATACCGGGGTCGTGGGATGACACTGAAGCTTTCTTT. The rearrangement joins TRBV20-1 to TRBJ1-1; D is unclear. Germline CDR1 is DFQATT and CDR2 is SNEGSKA (reference sequence). Between the trimmed V and J ends, which lost 6 bases and 3 bases, there was a span of 20 bases. The CDR3 has 15 residues.

V and J are TRBV20-1 and TRBJ1-3, with no clear D. Germline V gene data show CDR1 as DFQATT and CDR2 as SNEGSKA (reference sequence). Trimming left V 6 bases short and J 0 bases short, with 9 bases between. The length of the CDR3 is 13 residues. This chain's CDR3 is CSAERSSGNTIYF. In nucleotides, the CDR3 is TGCAGTGCAGAGAGGAGCTCTGGAAACACCATATATTTT.

Of note for this clonotype: This may stem from a read error, because a much larger clone lies one nucleotide away. V usage is TRBV5-1 and J usage is TRBJ2-5; D is undetermined. Germline values: CDR1 SGHRS, CDR2 YFSETQ. The CDR3 loop spans 14 amino acids. The CDR3 DNA is TGCGCCGGCAGCCCCCGGAGTCTTAGTGAGACCCAGTACTTC. This codes for CAGSPRSLSETQYF.

This rearrangement joins TRBV7-9 to TRBJ2-4, with D maybe TRBD2 (7 bases). This CDR3 region has 15 residues. V lost 6 bases and J lost 8, with 20 bases in between. Germline V gene sequence: CDR1 SEHNR, CDR2 FQNEAQ (reference sequence). The DNA for the CDR3 is TGTGCCAGCAGTCAAGGCGCGGGAGAGGGGGACATTCAGTACTTC. Amino acids: CASSQGAGEGDIQYF.

This clonotype appeared a few times. The CDR3 DNA is TGCGCCAGCAGCATCACCGGGACTAGCGGCTTGCTGGGGCAGTTCTTC. Protein sequence: CASSITGTSGLLGQFF. V and J are TRBV5-1 and TRBJ2-1; 11 bases are a match to TRBD2. V was clipped by 4 bases and J by 12 bases; unmatched bases: 15. This CDR3 has 16 residues. Germline-derived CDR1 and CDR2 are SGHRS and YFSETQ.

The genes are TRBV27 and TRBJ2-6; D unresolved. Germline-derived CDR1 and CDR2 are MNHEY and SMNVEV (reference sequence). The CDR3 has 15 amino acids. V was pared by 6 bases and J by 0 bases, with 9 bases between. The DNA of the CDR3 is TGTGCCAGCAGGACACCGAGCTCTGGGGCCAACGTCCTGACTTTC. Encoded protein: CASRTPSSGANVLTF.

This clonotype was seen repeatedly, ten times or more. J is TRBJ2-6 and V is TRBV6-4; unclear D gene. This CDR3 region has 15 residues. Looked up from germline, CDR1 is MRHNA and CDR2 is SNTAGT. The V and J ends lost 4 bases and 0 bases respectively, with 7 bases between them. DNA of the CDR3: TGTGCCAGCAGTGGTTCTAGCTCTGGGGCCAACGTCCTGACTTTC. This gives the protein CASSGSSSGANVLTF.

To note about this clonotype: Possible read error: a much larger clone is one base away. The J gene is TRBJ1-2, the V gene TRBV20-1, with 11 positions matching TRBD1. Germline CDR1 and CDR2: DFQATT and SNEGSKA (reference sequence). The CDR3 covers 15 residues. CDR3 loop: CGASGQGANSYGYTF. The DNA of the CDR3 is TGCGGTGCTAGCGGACAGGGGGCGAACAGCTATGGCTACACCTTC.

This clonotype was seen at least ten times. The chain links TRBV19 to TRBJ1-2; D ambiguous. Germline CDR1 LNHDA, CDR2 SQIVND (reference sequence). V shed 7 bases and J shed 8 bases, with 11 bases lying between them. CDR3 length: 11 amino acids. CDR3 protein: CASTPGRGYTF. CDR3 nucleotide sequence: TGTGCCAGTACCCCTGGAAGGGGCTACACCTTC. Drawing the rest from reference TRBV19 and TRBJ1-2, the complete variable domain is DGGITQSPKYLFRKEGQNVTLSCEQNLNHDAMYWYRQDPGQGLRLIYYSQIVNDFQKGDIAEGYSVSREKKESFPLTVTSAQKNPTAFYLCASTPGRGYTFGSGTRLTVV.

This clonotype was seen at least ten times. The rearrangement uses TRBV27 and TRBJ2-7, with a possible D match to TRBD1 (6 bases). V was shortened by 3 bases and J by 1 base, with 10 bases between the two germline ends. This CDR3 is built from 14 residues. The germline V gene encodes CDR1 MNHEY and CDR2 SMNVEV (reference sequence). CDR3 loop: CASSFFQGSYEQYF. The CDR3 coding sequence is TGTGCCAGCAGTTTTTTTCAGGGGTCCTACGAGCAGTACTTC.